The present TCR beta chain was sequenced within a study of blood T cell repertoires in COVID-19. Turning to the study itself: PBMCs, B-cell-depleted T cells, or T cells were the source of the cDNA or gDNA that made up the material.

Profiled with immunoSEQ multiplex PCR; TCRdb holds only in-frame clones, not every one. The sample has some 300,000 clones; around 90% are singletons. Trimming removed 1 base at V and 2 bases at J, with 5 bases between. The CDR3 has 13 residues. Patients of the Seattle cohort, enrolled during active infection, were followed longitudinally. The sequence was obtained from a woman in her forties or fifties with COVID-19, enrolled during active disease. Sequencing was carried out using peripheral blood. V and J are TRBV12-3 or TRBV12-4 and TRBJ1-2, with D unclear. CDR3: CASSLDSNYGYTF. The CDR3 DNA reads as TGTGCCAGCAGTTTAGACAGCAACTATGGCTACACCTTC.